There are a few counts of the clone carrying this TCR beta chain. The data were obtained in a study of T-cell reconstitution after alpha-beta-depleted transplantation in children. Unique molecular identifiers tagged the TCRbeta library. TCRdb re-called the PCR reads with MiXCR, one entry per CDR3 protein. The table records some 350,000 distinct CDR3 sequences, 10% to 13% of them present only once. Trimming removed 2 bases from V and 8 bases from J; junction bases left unmatched: 6. CDR1 is MNHNS and CDR2 is SASEGT in the germline V gene. This CDR3 is built from 14 residues. Sequencing was performed on PBMCs from the stem cell graft donor, taken from the stem cell graft. The sequence derives from a human donor who donated a stem cell graft to a child with acute lymphoblastic leukemia. V is TRBV6-1 and J is TRBJ2-1, with 7 bases identical to TRBD1. Here the CDR3 DNA reads TGTGCCAGCAGTGAATCCAAGGGGGCGGATGAGCAGTTCTTC. It translates to CASSESKGADEQFF.